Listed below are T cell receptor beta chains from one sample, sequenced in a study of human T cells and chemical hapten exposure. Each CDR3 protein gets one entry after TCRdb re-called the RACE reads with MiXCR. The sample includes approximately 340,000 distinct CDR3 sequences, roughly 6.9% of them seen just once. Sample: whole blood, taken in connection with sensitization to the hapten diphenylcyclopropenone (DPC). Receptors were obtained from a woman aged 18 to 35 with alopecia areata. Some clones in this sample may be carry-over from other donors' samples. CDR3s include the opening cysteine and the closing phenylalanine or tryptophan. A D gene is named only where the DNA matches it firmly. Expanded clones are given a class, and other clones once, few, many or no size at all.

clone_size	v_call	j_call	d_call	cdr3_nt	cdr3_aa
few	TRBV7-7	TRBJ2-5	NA	TGTGCTAGCAGCGTTAAGGGGTTAGGGGAGACCCAGTACTTC	CASSVKGLGETQYF
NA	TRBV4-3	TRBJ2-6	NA	TGCGCCAGCAGCCAGACCGTGAGGCGGGGCCAACATATGACTTTC	CASSQTVRRGQHMTF
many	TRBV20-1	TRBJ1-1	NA	TGCAGTGCTACCGACAGGATCATGAACACTGAAGCTTTCTTT	CSATDRIMNTEAFF
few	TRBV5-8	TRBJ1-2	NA	TGTGCCAGCAGCTCGGACAGCGGAGCTTATTATGGCTACACCTTC	CASSSDSGAYYGYTF
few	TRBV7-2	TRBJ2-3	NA	TGTGCCAGCAGCCCCTACGTCTCAGATACGCAGTATTTT	CASSPYVSDTQYF
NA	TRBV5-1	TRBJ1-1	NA	TGCGCCAGCAGCTTGGGAATCGCAGGCGGGAGCACTGAAGCTTTCTTT	CASSLGIAGGSTEAFF
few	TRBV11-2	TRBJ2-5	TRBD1	TGTGCCAGCAGCGGGAAGACAGGGAGTGGTTTGGAGACCCAGTACTTC	CASSGKTGSGLETQYF
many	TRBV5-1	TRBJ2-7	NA	TGCGCCAGCAGCTTGGAAAGGGACCCCTACGAGCAGTACTTC	CASSLERDPYEQYF
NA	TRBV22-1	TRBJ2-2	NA	TGTCCTGGGAGCGCACTTAAGATGGGGACCGGGGAGCTGTTTTTT	CPGSALKMGTGELFF
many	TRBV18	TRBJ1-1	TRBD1	TGTGCCAGCTCACCGGGACAGCGGAACACTGAAGCTTTCTTT	CASSPGQRNTEAFF
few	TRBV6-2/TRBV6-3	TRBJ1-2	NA	TGTGCCAGCAACACACAGAGACACTATGGCTACACCTTC	CASNTQRHYGYTF
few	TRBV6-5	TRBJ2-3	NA	TGTGCCAGCAGGGGGGACTCATCCACAGATACGCAGTATTTT	CASRGDSSTDTQYF
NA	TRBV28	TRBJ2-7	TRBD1	TGTGCCAGCAATACATGGGACAGCTCCTACGAGCAGTACTTC	CASNTWDSSYEQYF
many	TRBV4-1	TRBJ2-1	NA	TGCGCCAGCAGCCAAGTCTCGGGGGACTCCTACAATGAGCAGTTCTTC	CASSQVSGDSYNEQFF
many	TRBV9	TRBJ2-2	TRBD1	TGTGCCAGCAGCGATCCCTACAAGGGACAGGGAGGCACCGGGGAGCTGTTTTTT	CASSDPYKGQGGTGELFF
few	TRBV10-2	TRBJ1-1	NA	TGCGCCAGCAGTGGCTCACTCCTTGATTCAATGATGAACACTGAAGCTTTCTTT	CASSGSLLDSMMNTEAFF
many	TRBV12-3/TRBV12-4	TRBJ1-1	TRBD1	TGTGCCAGCAGTTCTACAGGGGGCATCAGTGAAGCTTTCTTT	CASSSTGGISEAFF
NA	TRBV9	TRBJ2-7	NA	TGTGCCAGCAGCGTAGCTGACACCCCCTACGAGCAGTACTTC	CASSVADTPYEQYF
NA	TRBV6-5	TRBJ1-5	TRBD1	TGTGCCAGCAGTTATTGCGACCGGGACAGGGCGGATAGCAATCAGCCCCAGCATTTT	CASSYCDRDRADSNQPQHF
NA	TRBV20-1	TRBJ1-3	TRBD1	TGCAGTGCTACGCCGGGACAGTACTCTGGAAACACCATATATTTT	CSATPGQYSGNTIYF
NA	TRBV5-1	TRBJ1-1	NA	TGCGCCAGCGGCTCCCGCGAGGTCGGAGAAGCTTTCTTT	CASGSREVGEAFF
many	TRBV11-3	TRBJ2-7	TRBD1	TGTGCCAGCAGCTCACGACAGGGCGGCGAGCAGTACTTC	CASSSRQGGEQYF
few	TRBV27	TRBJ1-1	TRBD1	TGTGCCAGCAGTTCCCGGGGGCAGGGGGCTGAAGCTTTCTTT	CASSSRGQGAEAFF
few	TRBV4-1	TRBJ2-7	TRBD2	TGCGCCAGCAGCCAGGGACCTAGCGGGGGGGCCCTCGAGCAGTACTTC	CASSQGPSGGALEQYF
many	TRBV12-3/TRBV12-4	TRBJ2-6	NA	TGTGCCAGCAGTTTAGCAGGGTTCGTCTCTGGGGCCAACGTCCTGACTTTC	CASSLAGFVSGANVLTF
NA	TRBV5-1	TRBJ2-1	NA	TGCGCCAGCAGCCCAGGGAGCCTAGGCCCCTACAATGAGCAGTTCTTC	CASSPGSLGPYNEQFF
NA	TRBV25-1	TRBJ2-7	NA	TGTGCCAGCAGTGGTATCGGGGACGAGCAGTACTTC	CASSGIGDEQYF
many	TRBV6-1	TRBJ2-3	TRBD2	TGTGCCACCAACTGGGCGGGGGGCCACACAGATACGCAGTATTTT	CATNWAGGHTDTQYF
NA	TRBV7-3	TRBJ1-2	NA	TGTGCCAGCAGCTTAAGGGACGCCCGTGACTACACCTTC	CASSLRDARDYTF
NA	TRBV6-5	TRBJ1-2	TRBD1	TGTGCCAGCAGTCGGAAGACAGGGGCAAACTATGGCTACACCTTC	CASSRKTGANYGYTF
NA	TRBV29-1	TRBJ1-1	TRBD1	TGCAGCGTGGAGGACAGGCCGAACACTGAAGCTTTCTTT	CSVEDRPNTEAFF
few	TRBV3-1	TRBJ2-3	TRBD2	TGTGCCAGCAGACCCCAAACAAGGTCTAGCGGCCGAGGAGATACGCAGTATTTT	CASRPQTRSSGRGDTQYF
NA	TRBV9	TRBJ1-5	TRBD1	TGTGCCAGCAGCGTTGGACAGGGCGATCAGCCCCAGCATTTT	CASSVGQGDQPQHF
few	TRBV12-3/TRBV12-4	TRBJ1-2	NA	TGTGCCAGCGGGTTAAAGATTTATGGCTACACCTTC	CASGLKIYGYTF
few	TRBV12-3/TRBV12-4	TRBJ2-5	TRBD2	TGTGCCAGCAGTCCCCGAGGGAGGGGCGCAGAGACCCAGTACTTC	CASSPRGRGAETQYF
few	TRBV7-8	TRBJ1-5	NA	TGTGCCAGCAGCTTAGAAAGGGAAGGCAATCAGCCCCAGCATTTT	CASSLEREGNQPQHF
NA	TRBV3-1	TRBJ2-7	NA	TGTGCCAGCAGCCAAGTACGGAACTCCTACGAGCAGTACTTC	CASSQVRNSYEQYF
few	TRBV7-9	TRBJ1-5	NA	TGTGCCAGCACCAAGGGTCCGGCCGGGCCCCAGCATTTT	CASTKGPAGPQHF
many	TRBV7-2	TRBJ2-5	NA	TGTGCCAGCAGCTCGCTTGTCCAAGAGACCCAGTACTTC	CASSSLVQETQYF
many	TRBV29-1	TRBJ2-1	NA	TGCAGCGTTGAAGATAACTACAATGAGCAGTTCTTC	CSVEDNYNEQFF
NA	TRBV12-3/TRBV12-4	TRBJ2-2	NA	TGTGCCAGCAGTTTCGATCCAGCCCGGGAGCTGTTTTTT	CASSFDPARELFF
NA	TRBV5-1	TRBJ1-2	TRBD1	TGCGCCAGCAGCCTTTCGCCGGGACAGGTTATCTATGGCTACACCTTC	CASSLSPGQVIYGYTF
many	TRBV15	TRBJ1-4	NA	TGTGCCACCAGCAGAGCGGGGGCAGGGGAGGGAAAACTGTTTTTT	CATSRAGAGEGKLFF